The 8 T cell receptor beta chains below come from one sample, sequenced in a study of PD-L1 blockade in urothelial cancer (TCRdb year 2017). Library preparation used the immunoSEQ multiplex PCR assay. Imported from immuneACCESS, the table was reduced by TCRdb to in-frame sequences with V and J called. These copies leave out some clones; in studies compared against another copy, an unresolved V gene accounts for under half, and the cause of the remainder is not known. This sample gives about 37,000 clones in total; 65% to 85% of them show up just once. The ten largest account for around 20% of the sample. Here the sequenced sample was PBMCs, taken around atezolizumab (anti-PD-L1) treatment. These receptors came from a man aged 55 to 70 with urothelial cancer.

This clone was seen only once. This sequence joins TRBV6-5 and TRBJ1-5; TRBD1 might be the D (5 bases). The CDR3 length is 14 residues. In germline, CDR1 is MNHEY, CDR2 SVGAGI. V was cut by 0 bases and J by 9 bases, with 12 bases left in between. The CDR3 loop is CASSYSGQGRPQHF. CDR3 DNA sequence: TGTGCCAGCAGTTACTCGGGGCAGGGTCGGCCCCAGCATTTT.

This clone was seen a few times. The chain combines TRBV18 with TRBJ2-2; 7 nucleotides align to TRBD2. The CDR3 covers 14 residues. Germline V gene lookup returns CDR1 KGHSH and CDR2 LQKENI. V lost 8 bases, J lost 5 bases, and 8 bases stayed unmatched. CDR3 sequence reads: CASRASGVTGELFF. The CDR3 region has the DNA TGTGCCAGCCGTGCGAGCGGGGTTACCGGGGAGCTGTTTTTT.

The count of this clone is one. The V gene is TRBV27, the J gene TRBJ2-6, with D tentatively TRBD1 (5 bases). CDR1 MNHEY and CDR2 SMNVEV come from the germline V gene (reference sequence). CDR3 length equals 18 residues. Trimming removed 4 bases at V and 0 bases at J, with 16 bases between. The chain's CDR3 is CASSSPARRVSGANVLTF. CDR3 in DNA: TGTGCCAGCAGTTCCCCTGCTCGCAGGGTCTCTGGGGCCAACGTCCTGACTTTC. Full variable domain (remainder filled in from reference TRBV27 and TRBJ2-6): EAQVTQNPRYLITVTGKKLTVTCSQNMNHEYMSWYRQDPGLGLRQIYYSMNVEVTDKGDVPEGYKVSRKEKRNFPLILESPSPNQTSLYFCASSSPARRVSGANVLTFGAGSRLTVL.

The gene calls are TRBV5-4 and TRBJ1-6; 8 nucleotides align to TRBD1. Germline V gives CDR1 SGHNT, CDR2 YYREEE (reference sequence). V dropped 4 bases and J dropped 8; count of bases not matched to a gene: 11. The CDR3 runs 16 residues. The CDR3 is CASSGQGAPTDSPLHF. The CDR3 DNA reads as TGTGCCAGCAGCGGGCAGGGGGCTCCCACTGATTCACCCCTCCACTTT.

This chain connects TRBV2 to TRBJ2-7; D not resolved. The CDR3 sequence is 15 residues long. Looked up from germline, CDR1 is SNHLY and CDR2 is FYNNEI. Trimming removed 0 bases from V and 4 bases from J, with 13 bases in between. CDR3 sequence (DNA): TGTGCCAGCAGTGAAGCGCTTGGCAGATCTTACGAGCAGTACTTC. Its translation: CASSEALGRSYEQYF.

The J gene is TRBJ1-2, the V gene TRBV10-3; D is undetermined. This CDR3 is 15 amino acids long. CDR1 and CDR2 from the germline V gene are ENHRY and SYGVKD. The ends were cut back, 3 bases at V and 7 bases at J, with 18 bases in the middle. CDR3 residues: CAISDGLWVPGGYTF. The CDR3 bases are TGTGCCATCAGTGATGGACTATGGGTTCCCGGTGGCTACACCTTC.

The rearrangement joins TRBV6-6 to TRBJ2-5, with D possibly matching TRBD1 (6 bases). The CDR3 contains 15 residues. Per the germline V gene, CDR1 is MNHNY and CDR2 is SVGAGI (reference sequence). Trimming left V 0 bases short and J 0 bases short, with 8 bases between. CDR3 protein: CASSYSRGYQETQYF. CDR3 nucleotide sequence: TGTGCCAGCAGTTACTCAAGGGGGTACCAAGAGACCCAGTACTTC.

The chain recombines TRBV18 with TRBJ2-3; tentatively, D is TRBD2 (6 bases). This CDR3 contains 14 residues. Trimming cost V 5 bases and J 2 bases, with 11 bases left between them. Germline values: CDR1 KGHSH, CDR2 LQKENI. CDR3 protein: CASSAWDSTDTQYF. For the CDR3, the DNA is TGTGCCAGCTCAGCCTGGGACTCCACAGATACGCAGTATTTT.